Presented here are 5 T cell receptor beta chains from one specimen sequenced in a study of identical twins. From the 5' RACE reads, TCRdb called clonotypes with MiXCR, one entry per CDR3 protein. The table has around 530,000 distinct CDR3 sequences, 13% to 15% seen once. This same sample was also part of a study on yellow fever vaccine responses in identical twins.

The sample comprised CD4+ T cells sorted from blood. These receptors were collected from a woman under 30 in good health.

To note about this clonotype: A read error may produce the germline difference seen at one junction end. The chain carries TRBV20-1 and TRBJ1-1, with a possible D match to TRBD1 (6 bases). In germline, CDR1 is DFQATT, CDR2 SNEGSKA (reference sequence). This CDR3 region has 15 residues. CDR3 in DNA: TGCAGTGCTAGAGATCTGGGGGCGACTGCGACTGGAGCTTTCTTT. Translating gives CSARDLGATATGAFF.

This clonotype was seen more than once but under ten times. The CDR3, as DNA: TGTGCCAGCAGTTTAGGGGGAAGCGGGAGGTCCTACGAGCAGTACTTC. It yields the protein CASSLGGSGRSYEQYF. The J gene is TRBJ2-7, the V gene TRBV28, with 9 nucleotides matching TRBD2. With 2 bases clipped from V and 1 base from J, the junction kept 6 bases outside the gene matches. The germline V gene encodes CDR1 MDHEN and CDR2 SYDVKM. CDR3 length equals 16 residues.

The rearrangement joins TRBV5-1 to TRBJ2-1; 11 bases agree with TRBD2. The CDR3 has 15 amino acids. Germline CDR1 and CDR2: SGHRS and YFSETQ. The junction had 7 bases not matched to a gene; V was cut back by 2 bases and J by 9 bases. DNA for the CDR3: TGCGCCAGCAGCTTAGAACTAGCGGGAGAAGGTGAGCAGTTCTTC. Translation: CASSLELAGEGEQFF.

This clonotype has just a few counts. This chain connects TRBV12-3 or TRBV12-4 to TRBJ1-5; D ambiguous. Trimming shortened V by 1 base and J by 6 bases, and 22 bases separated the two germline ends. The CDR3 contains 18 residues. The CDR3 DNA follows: TGTGCCAGCAGTTTAGGATCCGGCAGCACTCTTTCCGGTCAGCCCCAGCATTTT. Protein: CASSLGSGSTLSGQPQHF.

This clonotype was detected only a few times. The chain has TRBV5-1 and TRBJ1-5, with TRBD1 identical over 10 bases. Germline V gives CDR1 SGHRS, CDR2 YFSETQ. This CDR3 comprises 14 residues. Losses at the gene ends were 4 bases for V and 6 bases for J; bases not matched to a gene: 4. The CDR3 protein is CASSPGQGTQPQHF. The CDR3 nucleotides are TGCGCCAGCAGCCCGGGACAGGGGACTCAGCCCCAGCATTTT.